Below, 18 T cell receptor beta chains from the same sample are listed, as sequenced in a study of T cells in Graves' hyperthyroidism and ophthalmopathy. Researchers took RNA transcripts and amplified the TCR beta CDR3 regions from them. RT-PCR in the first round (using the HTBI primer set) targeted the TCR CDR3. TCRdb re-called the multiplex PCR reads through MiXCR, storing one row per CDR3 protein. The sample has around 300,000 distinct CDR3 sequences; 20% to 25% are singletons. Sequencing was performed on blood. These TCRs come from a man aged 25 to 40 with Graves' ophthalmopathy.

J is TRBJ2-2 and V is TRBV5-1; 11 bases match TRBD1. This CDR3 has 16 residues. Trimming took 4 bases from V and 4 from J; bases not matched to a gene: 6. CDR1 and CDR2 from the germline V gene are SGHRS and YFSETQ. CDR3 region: CASSKSGTGGTGELFF. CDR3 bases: TGCGCCAGCAGCAAGTCCGGGACAGGGGGCACCGGGGAGCTGTTTTTT.

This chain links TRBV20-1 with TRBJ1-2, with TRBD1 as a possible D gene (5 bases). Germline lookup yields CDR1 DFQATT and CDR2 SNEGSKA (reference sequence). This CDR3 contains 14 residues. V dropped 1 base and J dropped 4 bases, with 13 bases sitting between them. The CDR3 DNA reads TGCAGTGCTAGAGTCCCCAGGGTCTCCTATGGCTACACCTTC. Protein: CSARVPRVSYGYTF.

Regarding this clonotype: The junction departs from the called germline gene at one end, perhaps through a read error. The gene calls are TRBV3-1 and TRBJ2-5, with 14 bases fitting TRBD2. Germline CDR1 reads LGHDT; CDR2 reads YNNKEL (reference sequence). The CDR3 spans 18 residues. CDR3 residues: CASSRRPGLAGVGETQYF. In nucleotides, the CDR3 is TGTGCCAGTAGCCGTCGCCCGGGACTAGCGGGAGTTGGAGAGACCCAGTACTTC.

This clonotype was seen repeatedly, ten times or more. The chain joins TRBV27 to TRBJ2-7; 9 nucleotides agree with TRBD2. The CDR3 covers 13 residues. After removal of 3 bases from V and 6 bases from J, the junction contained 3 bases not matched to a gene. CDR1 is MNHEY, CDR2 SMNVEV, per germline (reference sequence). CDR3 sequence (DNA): TGTGCCAGCAGTTTGCGGGAGGGCCTCGAGCAGTACTTC. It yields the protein CASSLREGLEQYF.

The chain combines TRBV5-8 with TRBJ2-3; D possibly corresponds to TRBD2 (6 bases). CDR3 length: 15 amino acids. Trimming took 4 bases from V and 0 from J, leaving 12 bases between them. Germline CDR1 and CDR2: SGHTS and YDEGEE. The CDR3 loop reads CASSQGLPSTDTQYF. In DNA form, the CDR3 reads TGTGCCAGCAGCCAGGGACTCCCTAGCACAGATACGCAGTATTTT.

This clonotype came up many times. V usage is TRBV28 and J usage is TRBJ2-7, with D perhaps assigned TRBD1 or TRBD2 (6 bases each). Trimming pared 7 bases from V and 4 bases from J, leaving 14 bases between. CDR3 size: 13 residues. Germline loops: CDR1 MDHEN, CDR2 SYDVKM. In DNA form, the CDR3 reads TGTGCCAGCACGGGTAGGGGGGATTACGAGCAGTACTTC. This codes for CASTGRGDYEQYF.

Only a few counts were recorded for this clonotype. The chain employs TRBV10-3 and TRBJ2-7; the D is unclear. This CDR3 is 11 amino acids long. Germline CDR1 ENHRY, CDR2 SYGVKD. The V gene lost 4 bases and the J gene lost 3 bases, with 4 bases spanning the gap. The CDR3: CAISGDYEQYF. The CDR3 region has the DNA TGTGCCATCAGTGGGGACTACGAGCAGTACTTC.

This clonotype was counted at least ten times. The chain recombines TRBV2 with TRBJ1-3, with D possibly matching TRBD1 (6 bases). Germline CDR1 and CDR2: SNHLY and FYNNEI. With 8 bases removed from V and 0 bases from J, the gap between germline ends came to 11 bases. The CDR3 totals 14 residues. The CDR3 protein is CASRQGSSGNTIYF. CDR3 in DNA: TGTGCCAGCCGGCAGGGGAGCTCTGGAAACACCATATATTTT.

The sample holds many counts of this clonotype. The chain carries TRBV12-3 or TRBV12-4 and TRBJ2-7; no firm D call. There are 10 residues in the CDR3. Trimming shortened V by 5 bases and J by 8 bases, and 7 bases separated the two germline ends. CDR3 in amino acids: CASSKGKQYF. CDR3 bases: TGTGCCAGCAGTAAGGGAAAGCAGTACTTC.

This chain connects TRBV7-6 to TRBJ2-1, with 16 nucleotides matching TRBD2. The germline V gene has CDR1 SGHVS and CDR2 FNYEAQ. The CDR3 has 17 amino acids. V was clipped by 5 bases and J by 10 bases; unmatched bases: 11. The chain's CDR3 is CASSPGTSGRAGKEQFF. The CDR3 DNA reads TGTGCCAGCAGCCCCGGGACTAGCGGGAGGGCCGGGAAGGAGCAGTTCTTC.

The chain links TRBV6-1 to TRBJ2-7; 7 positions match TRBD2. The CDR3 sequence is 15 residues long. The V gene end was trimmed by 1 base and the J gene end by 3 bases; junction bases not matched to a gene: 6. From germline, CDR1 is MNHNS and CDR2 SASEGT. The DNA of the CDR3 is TGTGCCAGCAGTGAAGGTTCGGGGGGTATCTACGAGCAGTACTTC. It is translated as CASSEGSGGIYEQYF.

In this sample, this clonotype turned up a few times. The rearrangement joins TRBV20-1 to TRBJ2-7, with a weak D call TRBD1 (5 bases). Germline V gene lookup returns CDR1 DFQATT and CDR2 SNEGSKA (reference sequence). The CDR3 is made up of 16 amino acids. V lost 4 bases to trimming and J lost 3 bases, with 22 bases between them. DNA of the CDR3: TGCAGTGCTACAGGGCCTAGGATTCTCACAAACTACGAGCAGTACTTC. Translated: CSATGPRILTNYEQYF.

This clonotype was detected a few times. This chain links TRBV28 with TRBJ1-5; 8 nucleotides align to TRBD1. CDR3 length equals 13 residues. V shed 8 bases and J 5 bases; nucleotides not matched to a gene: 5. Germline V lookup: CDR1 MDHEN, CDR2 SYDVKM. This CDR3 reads CASSGQAYQPQHF. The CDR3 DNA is TGTGCCAGCTCGGGACAGGCTTATCAGCCCCAGCATTTT.

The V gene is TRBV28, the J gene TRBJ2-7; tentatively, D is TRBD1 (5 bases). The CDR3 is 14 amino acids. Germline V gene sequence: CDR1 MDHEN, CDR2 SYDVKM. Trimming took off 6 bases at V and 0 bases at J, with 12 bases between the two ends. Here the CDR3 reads CASRGQRGSYEQYF. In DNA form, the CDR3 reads TGTGCCAGCAGGGGGCAAAGGGGCTCCTACGAGCAGTACTTC.

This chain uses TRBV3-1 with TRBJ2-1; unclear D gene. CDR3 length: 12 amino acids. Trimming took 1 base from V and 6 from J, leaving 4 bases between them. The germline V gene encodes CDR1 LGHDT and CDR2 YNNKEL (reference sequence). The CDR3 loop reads CASSQVSNEQFF. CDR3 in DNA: TGTGCCAGCAGCCAAGTCAGCAATGAGCAGTTCTTC.

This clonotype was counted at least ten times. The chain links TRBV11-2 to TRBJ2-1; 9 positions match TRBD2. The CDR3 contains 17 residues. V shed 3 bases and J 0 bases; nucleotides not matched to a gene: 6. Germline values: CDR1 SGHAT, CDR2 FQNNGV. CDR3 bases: TGTGCCAGCAGCTTTTCTATAGCGGGAGCCTCCTACAATGAGCAGTTCTTC. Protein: CASSFSIAGASYNEQFF.

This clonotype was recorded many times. The CDR3 nucleotides read TGCGCCAGCAGCATGGACAGGGCGAACTATGGCTACACCTTC. This gives the protein CASSMDRANYGYTF. J is TRBJ1-2 and V is TRBV5-1; 8 nucleotides match TRBD1. The CDR3 contains 14 residues. Germline-derived CDR1 and CDR2 are SGHRS and YFSETQ. With 4 bases clipped from V and 2 bases from J, the junction kept 4 bases outside the gene matches.

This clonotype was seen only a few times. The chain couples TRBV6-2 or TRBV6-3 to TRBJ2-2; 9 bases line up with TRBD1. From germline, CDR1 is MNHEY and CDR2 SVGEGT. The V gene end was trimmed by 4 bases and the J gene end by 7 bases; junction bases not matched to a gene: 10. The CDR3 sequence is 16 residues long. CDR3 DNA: TGTGCCAGCAGTTTAAGTTTCGGGACAGGGTTCGGGGAGCTGTTTTTT. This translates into CASSLSFGTGFGELFF.